These 13 T cell receptor beta chains came from one sample sequenced in a study of T cell responses to AZD1222 COVID-19 vaccine. The method was immunoSEQ multiplex PCR; TCRdb's version includes in-frame clones alone and lacks a portion of them. The sample has approximately 67,000 clones, 89% seen once. The input for sequencing was peripheral blood, taken 28 days after the second AZD1222 dose. These TCRs come from an adult who received the AZD1222 COVID-19 vaccine.

The rearrangement joins TRBV18 to TRBJ1-1, with a possible D match to TRBD1 (5 bases). Germline values: CDR1 KGHSH, CDR2 LQKENI. The CDR3 consists of 15 residues. The V end lost 3 bases, the J end lost 2 bases, and 13 bases lay between the germline ends. DNA of the CDR3: TGTGCCAGCTCACCCTTAACAGGCCCCAACACTGAAGCTTTCTTT. This gives the protein CASSPLTGPNTEAFF.

The V gene is TRBV4-2, the J gene TRBJ1-4, with D unresolved. Trimming removed 6 bases at V and 6 bases at J, with 8 bases between. This CDR3 is 12 amino acids long. The V gene's germline CDR1 is LGHNA and CDR2 YNFKEQ. The chain's CDR3 is CASSGSYEKLFF. The CDR3 DNA is TGTGCCAGCAGTGGGTCCTATGAAAAACTGTTTTTT.

The V and J genes are TRBV5-1 and TRBJ1-4, with 9 bases matching TRBD1. CDR1 SGHRS and CDR2 YFSETQ come from the germline V gene. This CDR3 has 15 amino acids. V dropped 0 bases and J dropped 6; count of bases not matched to a gene: 3. CDR3 bases: TGCGCCAGCAGCTTGGGGGGACAGGGTTATGAAAAACTGTTTTTT. Its translation: CASSLGGQGYEKLFF.

The chain recombines TRBV7-9 with TRBJ2-7; D is perhaps TRBD1 (6 bases). This CDR3 region has 14 residues. CDR1 is SEHNR and CDR2 is FQNEAQ in the germline V gene (reference sequence). With 1 base removed from V and 1 base from J, the gap between germline ends came to 8 bases. The CDR3 region is CASSLVDRSYEQYF. CDR3 DNA: TGTGCCAGCAGCTTAGTTGACAGGTCCTACGAGCAGTACTTC.

This chain links TRBV6-4 with TRBJ1-1; tentative D call: TRBD1 (6 bases). V dropped 4 bases and J dropped 4 bases, with 16 bases sitting between them. Germline loops: CDR1 MRHNA, CDR2 SNTAGT. The CDR3 has 15 residues. The CDR3 nucleotides read TGTGCCAGCAGTGCGTCAGGGGCGGGAGGCACTGAAGCTTTCTTT. It is translated as CASSASGAGGTEAFF.

The rearrangement links TRBV5-3 to TRBJ2-7; D call uncertain. TRBV5-3 is an open reading frame, and its role is uncertain. The CDR3 covers 13 residues. With 7 bases removed from V and 6 bases from J, the gap between germline ends came to 17 bases. The CDR3 reads CARECIISTEQYF. The CDR3 coding sequence is TGTGCCAGAGAGTGTATAATCAGCACCGAGCAGTACTTC.

The chain joins TRBV6-1 to TRBJ1-5; no clear D. This CDR3 has 15 amino acids. V lost 0 bases, J lost 5 bases, and 11 bases lay in between. Germline loops: CDR1 MNHNS, CDR2 SASEGT. Written as DNA, the CDR3 is TGTGCCAGCAGTGAAGCTTCGGCAAACGATCAGCCCCAGCATTTT. This sequence encodes CASSEASANDQPQHF.

The gene calls are TRBV6-5 and TRBJ1-5; D not certain. The V gene lost 4 bases and the J gene lost 1 base, with 8 bases spanning the gap. CDR3 length: 14 amino acids. Germline-derived CDR1 and CDR2 are MNHEY and SVGAGI. CDR3 protein: CASSLVMSNQPQHF. CDR3 coding DNA: TGTGCCAGCAGTTTGGTCATGAGCAATCAGCCCCAGCATTTT.

Here the CDR3 DNA reads TGTGCCAGTAGTATTCGGATTACCTACGAGCAGTACTTC. Translating it yields CASSIRITYEQYF. The chain is built from TRBV19 and TRBJ2-7; D gene unclear. Trimming stripped 3 bases from V and 2 bases from J, with 8 bases between. This CDR3 is built from 13 residues. Germline V lookup: CDR1 LNHDA, CDR2 SQIVND (reference sequence).

The rearrangement joins TRBV2 to TRBJ1-5; TRBD1 matches 10 bases. CDR3 length: 15 amino acids. Germline assignment: CDR1 SNHLY and CDR2 FYNNEI. V lost 3 bases, J lost 4 bases, and 3 bases stayed unmatched. CDR3 protein: CASSDAGQGNQPQHF. The CDR3, as DNA: TGTGCCAGCAGTGACGCGGGACAGGGGAATCAGCCCCAGCATTTT.

This clone was detected once. V is TRBV28 and J is TRBJ1-5; 7 positions agree with TRBD1. The CDR3 covers 17 residues. CDR1 MDHEN and CDR2 SYDVKM come from the germline V gene. With 6 bases clipped from V and 0 bases from J, the junction kept 11 bases outside the gene matches. CDR3: CASRIEQGIYSNQPQHF. CDR3 sequence (DNA): TGTGCCAGCAGGATTGAACAGGGGATTTATAGCAATCAGCCCCAGCATTTT.

This sequence joins TRBV6-1 and TRBJ2-3, with D perhaps TRBD1 or TRBD2 (5 bases each). The germline CDR1 and CDR2 sequences are MNHNS and SASEGT. Trimming removed 3 bases at V and 5 bases at J, with 12 bases between. The CDR3 has 14 residues. The CDR3 reads CASSDRDAKDTQYF. The CDR3 coding sequence is TGTGCCAGCAGTGACCGGGACGCCAAAGATACGCAGTATTTT.

The chain employs TRBV6-5 and TRBJ2-7; a weak D match, TRBD2 (6 bases). The CDR3 is made up of 12 amino acids. CDR1 is MNHEY and CDR2 is SVGAGI in the germline V gene. Trimming took 8 bases from V and 0 from J, leaving 8 bases between them. CDR3 sequence reads: CASGRDSYEQYF. As DNA, the CDR3 is TGTGCCAGCGGGCGGGACTCCTACGAGCAGTACTTC.